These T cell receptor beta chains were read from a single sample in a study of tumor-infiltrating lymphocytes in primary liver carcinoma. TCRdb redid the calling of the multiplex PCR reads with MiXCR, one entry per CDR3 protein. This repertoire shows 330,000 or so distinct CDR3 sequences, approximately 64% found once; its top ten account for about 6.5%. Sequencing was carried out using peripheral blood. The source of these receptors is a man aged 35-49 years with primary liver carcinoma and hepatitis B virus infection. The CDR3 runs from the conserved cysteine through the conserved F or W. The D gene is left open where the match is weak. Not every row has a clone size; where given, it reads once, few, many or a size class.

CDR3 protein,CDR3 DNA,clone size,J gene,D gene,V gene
CASSFDGGGWPQHF,TGTGCCAGCAGCTTCGATGGGGGTGGTTGGCCCCAGCATTTT,NA,TRBJ1-5,NA,TRBV11-2
CASSLTPGSYEQYF,TGTGCCAGCAGCTTAACTCCGGGCAGCTATGAGCAGTACTTC,NA,TRBJ2-7,NA,TRBV11-2
CANSLGGYVQYF,TGCGCCAACAGCTTAGGAGGGTACGTGCAGTACTTC,NA,TRBJ2-7,NA,TRBV11-2
CASLRGPAYTEAFF,TGTGCCAGTCTACGGGGTCCCGCCTACACTGAAGCTTTCTTT,NA,TRBJ1-1,NA,TRBV19
CASRTDGPIDTQYF,TGTGCCAGCAGAACCGATGGGCCCATAGATACGCAGTATTTT,many,TRBJ2-3,NA,TRBV5-4
CAISAGQGAYGYTF,TGTGCCATCAGTGCAGGACAGGGGGCCTATGGCTACACCTTC,many,TRBJ1-2,TRBD1,TRBV10-3
CASGNKREAPPLHYNEQFF,TGTGCCAGCGGGAACAAGCGGGAGGCCCCGCCTCTCCACTACAATGAGCAGTTCTTC,NA,TRBJ2-1,TRBD2,TRBV28
CASSQPGVGTGAFF,TGTGCCAGCAGCCAACCAGGGGTCGGCACTGGAGCTTTCTTT,NA,TRBJ1-1,NA,TRBV14
CASHPGVSEFQFF,TGTGCCAGCCACCCAGGGGTTTCAGAGTTCCAGTTCTTC,few,TRBJ2-1,NA,TRBV6-4
CASSLTALTLGTDTQYF,TGTGCCAGCAGTTTAACGGCCCTGACTTTAGGCACAGATACGCAGTATTTT,NA,TRBJ2-3,NA,TRBV28